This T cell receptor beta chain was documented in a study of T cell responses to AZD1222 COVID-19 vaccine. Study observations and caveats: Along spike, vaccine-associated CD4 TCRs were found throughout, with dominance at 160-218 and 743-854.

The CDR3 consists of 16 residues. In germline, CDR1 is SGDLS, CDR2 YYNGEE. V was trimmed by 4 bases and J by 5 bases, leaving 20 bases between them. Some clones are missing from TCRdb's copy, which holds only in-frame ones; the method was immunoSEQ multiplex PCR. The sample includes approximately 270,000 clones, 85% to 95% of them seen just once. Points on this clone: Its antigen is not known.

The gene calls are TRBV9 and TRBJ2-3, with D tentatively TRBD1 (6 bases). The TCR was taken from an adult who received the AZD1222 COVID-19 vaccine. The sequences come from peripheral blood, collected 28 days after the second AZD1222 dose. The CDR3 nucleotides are TGTGCCAGCAGCCCCCAGTCGAACAGGGTAGGAGATACGCAGTATTTT. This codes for CASSPQSNRVGDTQYF.